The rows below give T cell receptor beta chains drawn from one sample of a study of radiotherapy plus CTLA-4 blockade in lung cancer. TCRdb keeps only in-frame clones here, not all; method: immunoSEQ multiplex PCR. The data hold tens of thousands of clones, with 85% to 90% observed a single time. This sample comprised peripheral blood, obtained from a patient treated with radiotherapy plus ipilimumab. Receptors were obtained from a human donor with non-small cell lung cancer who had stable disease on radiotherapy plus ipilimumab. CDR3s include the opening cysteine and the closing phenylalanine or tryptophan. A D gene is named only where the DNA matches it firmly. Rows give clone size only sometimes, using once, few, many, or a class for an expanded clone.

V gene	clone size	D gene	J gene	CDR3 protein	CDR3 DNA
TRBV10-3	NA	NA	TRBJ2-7	CAISESILYEQYF	TGTGCCATCAGTGAGTCGATTCTTTACGAGCAGTACTTC
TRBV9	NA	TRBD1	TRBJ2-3	CASNPGQATDTQYF	TGTGCCAGCAACCCGGGACAGGCCACAGATACGCAGTATTTT
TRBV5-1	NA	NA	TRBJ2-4	CASSSEQGRWDIQYF	TGCGCCAGCAGCTCGGAACAGGGTCGGTGGGACATTCAGTACTTC
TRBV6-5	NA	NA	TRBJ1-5	CASRDGTNQPQHF	TGTGCCAGCAGAGACGGGACTAACCAGCCCCAGCATTTT
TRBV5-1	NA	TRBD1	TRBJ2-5	CASSLTGAETQYF	TGCGCCAGCAGCTTGACAGGGGCAGAGACCCAGTACTTC
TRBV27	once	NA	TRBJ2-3	CASSSSPGSFTDTQYF	NA
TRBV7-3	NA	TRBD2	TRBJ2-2	CASSLTSAATGELFF	TGTGCCAGCAGCTTGACTAGCGCTGCCACCGGGGAGCTGTTTTTT
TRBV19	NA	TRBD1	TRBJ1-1	CASSAQGIPPEAFF	TGTGCCAGTAGCGCACAGGGGATTCCCCCTGAAGCTTTCTTT
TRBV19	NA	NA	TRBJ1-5	CASSPGTVLTQEPQHF	TGTGCCAGTAGTCCGGGGACCGTCCTAACCCAAGAGCCCCAGCATTTT
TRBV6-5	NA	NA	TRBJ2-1	CASSYGHQMDEQFF	TGTGCCAGCAGTTACGGGCATCAAATGGATGAGCAGTTCTTC
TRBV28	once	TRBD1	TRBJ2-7	CASSPMRGQATYEQYF	TGTGCCAGCAGTCCTATGCGGGGACAGGCCACCTACGAGCAGTACTTC
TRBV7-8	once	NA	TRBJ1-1	CASSLERGTEAFF	TGTGCCAGCAGCTTAGAACGGGGAACTGAAGCTTTCTTT
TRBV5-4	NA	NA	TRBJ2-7	CASGGWPKGGYEQYF	TGTGCCAGCGGAGGGTGGCCCAAGGGCGGCTACGAGCAGTACTTC
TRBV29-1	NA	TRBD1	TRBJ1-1	CSFDRAGGAFF	TGCAGCTTCGACAGGGCCGGTGGGGCTTTCTTT
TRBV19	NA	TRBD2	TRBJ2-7	CASSISQREGRQYF	TGTGCCAGTAGTATATCCCAGCGGGAGGGTCGGCAGTACTTC
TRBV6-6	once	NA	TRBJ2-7	CASSYSQQAYEQYF	TGTGCCAGCAGTTACTCGCAACAGGCCTACGAGCAGTACTTC
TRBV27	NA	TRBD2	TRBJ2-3	CASSLGLAGFTDTQYF	TGTGCCAGCAGTTTAGGACTAGCGGGATTCACAGATACGCAGTATTTT
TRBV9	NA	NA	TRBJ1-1	CASSGDSIVSEAFF	TGTGCCAGCAGCGGTGACAGCATAGTAAGTGAAGCTTTCTTT
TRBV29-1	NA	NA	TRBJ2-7	CSVKLLPYEQYF	TGCAGCGTTAAGTTACTACCCTACGAGCAGTACTTC
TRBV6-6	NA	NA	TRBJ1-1	CACDRGLNTEAFF	TGTGCCTGCGACCGGGGGCTCAACACTGAAGCTTTCTTT
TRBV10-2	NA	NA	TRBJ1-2	CASSERRYGYTF	TGCGCCAGCAGTGAACGGCGCTATGGCTACACCTTC
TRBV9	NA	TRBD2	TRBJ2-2	CASSVVVGRDTGELFF	TGTGCCAGCAGCGTAGTGGTGGGGAGGGACACCGGGGAGCTGTTTTTT
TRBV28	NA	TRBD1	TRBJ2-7	CASSLTGQGYEQYF	TGTGCCAGCAGTTTAACCGGACAGGGGTACGAGCAGTACTTC
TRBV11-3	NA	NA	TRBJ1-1	CASSLQMNTEAFF	TGTGCCAGCAGCTTGCAAATGAACACTGAAGCTTTCTTT
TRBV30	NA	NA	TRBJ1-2	CAWRTGRNYGYTF	TGTGCCTGGAGGACTGGACGTAACTATGGCTACACCTTC
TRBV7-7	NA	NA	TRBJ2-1	CASSRDLGSYNEQFF	TGTGCTAGCAGCCGGGACTTAGGCTCCTACAATGAGCAGTTCTTC